Each of the 18 T cell receptor beta chains below was sequenced from the same sample in a study of Graves' ophthalmopathy and Graves' hyperthyroidism. The study amplified TCR beta CDR3 regions using RNA transcripts. Amplification began with first-round RT-PCR using HTBI primers, then second-round multiplex PCR was performed. TCRdb redid the calling of the multiplex PCR reads with MiXCR, one entry per CDR3 protein. The sample has 35,000 to 50,000 distinct CDR3 sequences; approximately 53% are singletons. The sequencing input was peripheral blood. The receptors were gathered from an adult woman with stable Graves' hyperthyroidism.

The chain has TRBV29-1 and TRBJ1-5; 12 bases are shared with TRBD1. The V and J ends lost 6 bases and 7 bases, in that order; junction bases with no gene match: 4. The length of the CDR3 is 13 residues. Germline V gene sequence: CDR1 SQVTM, CDR2 ANQGSEA. CDR3 region: CSVGTGGDQPQHF. CDR3 DNA sequence: TGCAGCGTCGGGACAGGGGGCGACCAGCCCCAGCATTTT.

The table lists this clonotype with many counts. Just one base apart from a much larger clone, this may be a read error. The CDR3 DNA reads as TGTGCCAGCAGTCCCCACCACTCTGGAAGCACCATATATTTT. It is translated as CASSPHHSGSTIYF. V is TRBV28 and J is TRBJ1-3; D is ambiguous. Germline V gives CDR1 MDHEN, CDR2 SYDVKM. This CDR3 is built from 14 residues.

To note about this clonotype: Its ends do not fully match the called genes, so a read error is possible. This CDR3 is CASGLGGNTQAQF. The CDR3, as DNA: TGTGCCAGCGGTTTGGGGGGCAACACTCAAGCTCAGTTT. V usage is TRBV9 and J usage is TRBJ1-1, with D tentatively TRBD1 (6 bases). CDR1 SGDLS and CDR2 YYNGEE come from the germline V gene. CDR3 length: 13 amino acids.

This clonotype showed up just a few times. The gene calls are TRBV7-9 and TRBJ2-5, with 9 bases aligning to TRBD1. The germline V gene encodes CDR1 SEHNR and CDR2 FQNEAQ (reference sequence). V lost 6 bases, J lost 5 bases, and 10 bases stayed unmatched. The CDR3 loop spans 15 amino acids. The DNA of the CDR3 is TGTGCCAGCAGTGAACAGGGGGCGACGGGTGAGACCCAGTACTTC. Its translation: CASSEQGATGETQYF.

The V gene is TRBV10-2, the J gene TRBJ2-7, with D unresolved. Trimming took 3 bases from V and 6 from J, leaving 6 bases between them. The V gene's germline CDR1 is WSHSY and CDR2 SAAADI. This CDR3 has 11 amino acids. In DNA form, the CDR3 reads TGCGCCAGCAGTGATGGACCCGAGCAGTACTTC. Its protein is CASSDGPEQYF.

This clonotype occurred many times. This rearrangement joins TRBV30 to TRBJ1-2, with D unclear. The CDR3 has 13 residues. V lost 2 bases to trimming and J lost 4 bases, with 11 bases between them. CDR1 and CDR2 (germline): GTSNPN, SVGIG (reference sequence). CDR3 sequence reads: CAWSHNGVYGYTF. CDR3 in DNA: TGTGCCTGGAGTCATAACGGGGTCTATGGCTACACCTTC.

The sample holds many counts of this clonotype. The chain combines TRBV30 with TRBJ1-5; TRBD1 is a possible D gene (5 bases). Germline CDR1 reads GTSNPN; CDR2 reads SVGIG (reference sequence). This CDR3 contains 14 residues. Between the trimmed V and J ends, which lost 0 bases and 1 base, there was a span of 7 bases. CDR3 in DNA: TGTGCCTGGAGTGTGGGGGGGAGCAATCAGCCCCAGCATTTT. It is translated as CAWSVGGSNQPQHF.

Remarks on this clonotype: The conserved final phenylalanine or tryptophan is absent from the CDR3, which likely points to a read error. No DNA is shown, since the ends of the CDR3 on it are uncertain; the CDR3 is the one TCRdb lists. The V and J genes are TRBV7-2 and TRBJ1-1. The germline V gene has CDR1 SGHTA and CDR2 FQGNSA. The CDR3 is made up of 11 amino acids, end residues included. This chain's CDR3 is CASSLSTEALS.

Many counts were recorded for this clonotype. The chain couples TRBV5-4 to TRBJ1-4; 7 nucleotides agree with TRBD1. This CDR3 comprises 14 residues. Trimming removed 0 bases from V and 6 bases from J; junction bases left unmatched: 2. CDR1 is SGHNT and CDR2 is YYREEE in the germline V gene (reference sequence). The CDR3 region has the DNA TGTGCCAGCAGCTTGGACAGGGGTCATGAAAAACTGTTTTTT. Translated: CASSLDRGHEKLFF.

The rearrangement links TRBV5-1 to TRBJ2-5; 15 bases agree with TRBD2. From germline, CDR1 is SGHRS and CDR2 YFSETQ. The trim removed 4 bases at V and 4 bases at J, leaving 5 bases unmatched. The CDR3 has 16 residues. CDR3: CASSLGLAGGPETQYF. DNA for the CDR3: TGCGCCAGCAGCCTCGGACTAGCGGGAGGGCCAGAGACCCAGTACTTC.

A note on this clonotype: This CDR3 is missing its conserved last phenylalanine or tryptophan, likely due to a read error. This sequence joins TRBV9 and TRBJ2-5, with TRBD2 identical over 10 bases. CDR1 is SGDLS, CDR2 YYNGEE, per germline. The CDR3 loop spans 15 amino acids. The DNA of the CDR3 is TGTGCCAGCAGCCTAAGAGCGGGAGGGCCAGAGATCCAGTACCTC. Translation: CASSLRAGGPEIQYL.

This clonotype was detected only once. Likely a read error: the CDR3 ends without its conserved phenylalanine or tryptophan. The gene calls are TRBV15 and TRBJ2-3; D is unresolved. The ends were cut back, 5 bases at V and 2 bases at J, with 17 bases in the middle. Germline loops: CDR1 LNHNV, CDR2 YYDKDF (reference sequence). The CDR3 loop spans 16 amino acids. The CDR3 coding sequence is TGTGCCACCAGCTCCATAAGTGGATCTATCACAGATACGCAGTATTAT. This translates into CATSSISGSITDTQYY.

The V gene is TRBV10-3, the J gene TRBJ1-1, with 9 bases lining up with TRBD1. CDR3 size: 14 residues. Germline CDR1 and CDR2: ENHRY and SYGVKD. After removal of 6 bases from V and 7 bases from J, the junction contained 9 bases not matched to a gene. The CDR3 region has the DNA TGTGCCATCAGGCCGGGACAGGGAAAGAGTGAAGCTTTCTTT. It encodes CAIRPGQGKSEAFF.

The rearrangement uses TRBV29-1 and TRBJ1-2; 10 bases are shared with TRBD1. This CDR3 contains 15 residues. Germline CDR1 and CDR2: SQVTM and ANQGSEA. J lost 1 base, V lost 7 bases, and 9 bases had no gene match. The CDR3 coding sequence is TGCAGCGACGGGGGACAGGGGACCCTTAACTATGGCTACACCTTC. It specifies CSDGGQGTLNYGYTF.

By sample fraction, this clonotype is medium-sized (0.01 to 0.1%). The chain employs TRBV11-2 and TRBJ2-6; possible D gene TRBD2, 5 bases. The CDR3 runs to 13 residues. CDR1 and CDR2 from the germline V gene are SGHAT and FQNNGV. Trimming left V 7 bases short and J 3 bases short, with 7 bases between. This chain's CDR3 is CASTAGGANVLTF. The CDR3 region has the DNA TGTGCCAGCACCGCGGGTGGGGCCAACGTCCTGACTTTC.

The rearrangement joins TRBV13 to TRBJ1-1; 8 bases agree with TRBD1. The CDR3 has 13 amino acids. J gave up 3 bases and V 5 bases, and 2 bases lay outside the gene matches. Germline V gene lookup returns CDR1 PRHDT and CDR2 FYEKMQ (reference sequence). The CDR3 here is CASSPDRDTEAFF. For the CDR3, the DNA is TGTGCCAGCAGCCCGGACAGGGACACTGAAGCTTTCTTT.

Of note for this clonotype: This CDR3 fails to terminate in the conserved phenylalanine or tryptophan, so it likely reflects a read error. The chain uses TRBV6-5 and TRBJ2-5; D remains ambiguous. The CDR3 contains 12 residues. The V end lost 6 bases, the J end lost 7 bases, and 12 bases lay between the germline ends. Germline values: CDR1 MNHEY, CDR2 SVGAGI. As DNA, the CDR3 is TGTGCCAGCAGCCCAGATCCGGGGACCCAGTACCTC. Translating it yields CASSPDPGTQYL.

The chain carries TRBV7-4 and TRBJ2-7; 12 nucleotides align to TRBD2. Germline CDR1 SGHVT, CDR2 SQSDAQ. CDR3 length: 13 residues. The V and J ends lost 11 bases and 5 bases, in that order; junction bases with no gene match: 7. The CDR3 loop reads CAPPGLAGHEQYF. In nucleotides, the CDR3 is TGTGCCCCCCCCGGACTAGCGGGACACGAGCAGTACTTC.